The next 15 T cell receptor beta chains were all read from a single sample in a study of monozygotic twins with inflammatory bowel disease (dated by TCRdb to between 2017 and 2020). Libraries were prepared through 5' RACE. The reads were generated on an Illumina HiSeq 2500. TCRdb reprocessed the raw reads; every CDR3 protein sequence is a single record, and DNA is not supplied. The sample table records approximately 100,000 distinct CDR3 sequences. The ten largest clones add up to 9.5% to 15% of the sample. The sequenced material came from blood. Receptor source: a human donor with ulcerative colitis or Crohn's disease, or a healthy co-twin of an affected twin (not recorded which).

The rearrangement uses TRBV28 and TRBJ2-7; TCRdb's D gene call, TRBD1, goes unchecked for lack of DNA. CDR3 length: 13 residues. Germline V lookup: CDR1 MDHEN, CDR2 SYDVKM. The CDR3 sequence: CASSSRGKSRLHF.

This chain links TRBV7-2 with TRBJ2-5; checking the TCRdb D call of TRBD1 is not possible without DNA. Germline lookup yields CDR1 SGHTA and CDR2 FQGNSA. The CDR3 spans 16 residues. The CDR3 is CASSPYLSGAAETQYF.

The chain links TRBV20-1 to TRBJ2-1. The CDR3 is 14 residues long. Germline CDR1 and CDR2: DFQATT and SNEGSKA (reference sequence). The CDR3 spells CSASGQRSYNEQFF.

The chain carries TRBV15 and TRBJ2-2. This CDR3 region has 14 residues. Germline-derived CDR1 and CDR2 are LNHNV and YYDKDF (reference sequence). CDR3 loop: CATTIYKYTGELFF.

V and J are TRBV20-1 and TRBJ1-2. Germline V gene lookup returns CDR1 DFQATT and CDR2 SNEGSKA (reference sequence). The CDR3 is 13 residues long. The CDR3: CSATTGTNYGYTF.

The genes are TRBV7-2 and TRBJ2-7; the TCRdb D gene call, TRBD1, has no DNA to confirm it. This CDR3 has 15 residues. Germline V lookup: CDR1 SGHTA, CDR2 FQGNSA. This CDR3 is CASSPNGAGNYEQYF.

CDR3 loop: CASSQEWGSGTEAFF. The V and J genes are TRBV4-2 and TRBJ1-1; TCRdb proposes TRBD1, but this gene call is untestable without DNA. The CDR3 consists of 15 residues. Germline V gene lookup returns CDR1 LGHNA and CDR2 YNFKEQ.

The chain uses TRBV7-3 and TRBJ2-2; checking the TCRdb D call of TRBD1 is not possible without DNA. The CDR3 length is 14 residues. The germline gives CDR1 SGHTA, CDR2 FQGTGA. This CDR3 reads CASSPGAGAGELFF. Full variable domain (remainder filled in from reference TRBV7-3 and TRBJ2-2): GAGVSQTPSNKVTEKGKYVELRCDPISGHTALYWYRQSLGQGPEFLIYFQGTGAADDSGLPNDRFFAVRPEGSVSTLKIQRTERGDSAVYLCASSPGAGAGELFFGEGSRLTVL.

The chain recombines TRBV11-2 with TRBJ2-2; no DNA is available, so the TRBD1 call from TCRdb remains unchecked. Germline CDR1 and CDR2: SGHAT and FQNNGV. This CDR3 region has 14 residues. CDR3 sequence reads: CASSRGVWDGELFF. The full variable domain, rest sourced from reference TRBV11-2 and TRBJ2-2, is EAGVAQSPRYKIIEKRQSVAFWCNPISGHATLYWYQQILGQGPKLLIQFQNNGVVDDSQLPKDRFSAERLKGVDSTLKIQPAKLEDSAVYLCASSRGVWDGELFFGEGSRLTVL.

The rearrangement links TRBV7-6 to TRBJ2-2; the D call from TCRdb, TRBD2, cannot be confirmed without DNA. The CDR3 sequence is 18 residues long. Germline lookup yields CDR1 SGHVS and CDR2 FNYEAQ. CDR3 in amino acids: CASSLALLAGGPTGELFF.

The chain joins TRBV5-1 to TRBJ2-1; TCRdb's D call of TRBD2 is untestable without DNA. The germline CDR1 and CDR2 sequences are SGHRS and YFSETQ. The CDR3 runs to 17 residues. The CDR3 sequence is CASSFAGAGGPFNEQFF.

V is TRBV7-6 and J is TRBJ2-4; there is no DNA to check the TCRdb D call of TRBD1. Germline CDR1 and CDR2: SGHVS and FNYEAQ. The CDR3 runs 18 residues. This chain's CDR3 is CASSRWTGSPSAKNIQYF.

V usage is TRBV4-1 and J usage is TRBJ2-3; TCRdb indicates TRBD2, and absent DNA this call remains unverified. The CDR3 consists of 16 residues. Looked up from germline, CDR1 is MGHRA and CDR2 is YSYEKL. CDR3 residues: CASSTGLAGETDTQYF.

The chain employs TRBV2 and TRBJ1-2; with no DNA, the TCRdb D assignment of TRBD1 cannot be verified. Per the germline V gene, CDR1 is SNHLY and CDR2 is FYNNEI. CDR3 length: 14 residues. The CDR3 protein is CASKRDISNYGYTF.

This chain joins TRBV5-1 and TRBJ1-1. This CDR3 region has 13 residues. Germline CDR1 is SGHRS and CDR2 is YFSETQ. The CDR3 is CASSSSGNTEAFF. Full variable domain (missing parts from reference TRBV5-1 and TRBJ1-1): KAGVTQTPRYLIKTRGQQVTLSCSPISGHRSVSWYQQTPGQGLQFLFEYFSETQRNKGNFPGRFSGRQFSNSRSEMNVSTLELGDSALYLCASSSSGNTEAFFGQGTRLTVV.